This entry lists 10 T cell receptor beta chains sequenced from one sample in a study of cytomegalovirus exposure and HLA in healthy donors. PCR employed 60 Vbeta and 13 Jbeta primers. The assay was immunoSEQ multiplex PCR, and TCRdb's table has in-frame clones only and misses some. The sample yields around 91,000 clones, over 75% seen once. Sequencing input: PBMCs. Source of these receptors: a male donor in good health and CMV-seropositive.

The rearrangement joins TRBV27 to TRBJ2-1, with 11 bases lining up with TRBD2. V lost 4 bases to trimming and J lost 3 bases; unmatched junction nucleotides: 5. This CDR3 comprises 16 residues. The V gene's germline CDR1 is MNHEY and CDR2 SMNVEV (reference sequence). The CDR3 DNA is TGTGCCAGCAGTTCTTTGACTAGCGGGGTCTACAATGAGCAGTTCTTC. This codes for CASSSLTSGVYNEQFF.

This clone was found once. The genes are TRBV2 and TRBJ1-5; D ambiguous. The CDR3 is made up of 15 amino acids. Per the germline V gene, CDR1 is SNHLY and CDR2 is FYNNEI. V lost 6 bases, J lost 2 bases, and 14 bases lay in between. DNA for the CDR3: TGTGCCAGCAGCCCGGTGATTACGGGCAATCAGCCCCAGCATTTT. As protein: CASSPVITGNQPQHF.

The chain employs TRBV9 and TRBJ1-5; TRBD1 matches 8 bases. The germline V gene has CDR1 SGDLS and CDR2 YYNGEE. V lost 0 bases and J lost 9; bases outside the gene matches: 5. CDR3 length: 14 amino acids. The chain's CDR3 is CASSVEGQGRPQHF. In DNA form, the CDR3 reads TGTGCCAGCAGCGTAGAAGGACAGGGACGGCCCCAGCATTTT.

This clone appeared a few times. The V call is TRBV28, the J call TRBJ2-3, with D unclear. The V gene lost 6 bases and the J gene lost 2 bases, with 12 bases spanning the gap. Germline-derived CDR1 and CDR2 are MDHEN and SYDVKM. CDR3 size: 14 residues. Written as DNA, the CDR3 is TGTGCCAGCAGGATAGACTTGATCACAGATACGCAGTATTTT. This codes for CASRIDLITDTQYF.

V usage is TRBV9 and J usage is TRBJ2-5, with 7 bases fitting TRBD1. The CDR3 totals 14 residues. With V trimmed by 1 base and J by 4 bases, 4 bases remained unmatched. CDR1 is SGDLS and CDR2 is YYNGEE in the germline V gene. The CDR3 coding sequence is TGTGCCAGCAGCGTAAGGGGGCTCGGAGAGACCCAGTACTTC. It codes for CASSVRGLGETQYF.

The chain employs TRBV12-5 and TRBJ1-5; TRBD1 might be the D (5 bases). Trimming removed 3 bases from V and 1 base from J, with 19 bases in between. The germline V gene has CDR1 LGHNT and CDR2 FRNRAP. This CDR3 region has 18 residues. CDR3: CASGFGGARGGSNQPQHF. The CDR3 DNA reads as TGTGCTAGTGGTTTCGGTGGGGCCCGGGGAGGGAGCAATCAGCCCCAGCATTTT. The full variable domain, in which reference TRBV12-5 and TRBJ1-5 provide the parts outside the CDR3, is DARVTQTPRHKVTEMGQEVTMRCQPILGHNTVFWYRQTMMQGLELLAYFRNRAPLDDSGMPKDRFSAEMPDATLATLKIQPSEPRDSAVYFCASGFGGARGGSNQPQHFGDGTRLSIL.

With regard to this clone: One end of the junction does not line up with germline, which may come from a read error. The chain employs TRBV18 and TRBJ1-2; tentatively, D is TRBD1 (6 bases). This CDR3 region has 14 residues. Looked up from germline, CDR1 is KGHSH and CDR2 is LQKENI. As DNA, the CDR3 is TGTGCCAGCTCTCAGCCCCTTCCTGAGGGGGATTTTCACTTC. Protein sequence: CASSQPLPEGDFHF.

Only a few counts were recorded for this clone. V gene TRBV14 combines with J gene TRBJ2-7, with 9 nucleotides matching TRBD2. The junction had 6 bases not matched to a gene; V was cut back by 3 bases and J by 0 bases. The CDR3 has 16 amino acids. Germline V gene data show CDR1 as SGHDN and CDR2 as FVKESK. CDR3 nucleotide sequence: TGTGCCAGCAGCCATCCTAGCGGGACTTCCTCCTACGAGCAGTACTTC. Translation gives CASSHPSGTSSYEQYF.

The chain links TRBV6-1 to TRBJ2-7; 7 positions match TRBD1. J gave up 3 bases and V 2 bases, and 7 bases lay outside the gene matches. The germline gives CDR1 MNHNS, CDR2 SASEGT. The length of the CDR3 is 15 residues. CDR3 sequence (DNA): TGTGCCAGCAGTGAACCCGGGACAGCCCTCTACGAGCAGTACTTC. Amino acid sequence: CASSEPGTALYEQYF.

Here the CDR3 DNA reads TGTGCCAGCAGCCCTGGACAGGGGGCATTCGGCTACACCTTC. Translation: CASSPGQGAFGYTF. The V call is TRBV28, the J call TRBJ1-2, with 11 bases that match TRBD1. Germline-derived CDR1 and CDR2 are MDHEN and SYDVKM. This CDR3 has 14 amino acids. Unmatched junction bases numbered 8, after V lost 6 bases and J lost 8 bases.